The T cell receptor (beta chain) described here comes from a study of Ad26.COV2.S vaccination and SARS-CoV-2 variants. Study conclusions and caveats: Reported post-vaccination CD8+ and CD4+ T cell responses to spike showed substantial breadth.

Germline values: CDR1 SGHVS, CDR2 FNYEAQ. The CDR3 length is 15 residues. Between the trimmed V and J ends, which lost 5 bases and 2 bases, there was a span of 16 bases. The sample's treatment: around 19 received Ad26.COV2.S at low or high dose, single or two shots; about five received placebo; per-sample allocation not given. After the first vaccine or placebo injection, samples were drawn on day 63. With regard to this clone: Its antigen is undetermined.

Method: immunoSEQ multiplex PCR; TCRdb's copy keeps in-frame clones and lacks some. The data contain about 410,000 clones, about 88% of them singletons. This clonotype was sampled from a person between 18 and 60 years old who received the Ad26.COV2.S COVID-19 vaccine or a placebo. This sample comprised peripheral blood, obtained in a trial of Ad26.COV2.S vaccine versus placebo. V is TRBV7-6 and J is TRBJ2-7, with D possibly matching TRBD1 (6 bases). CDR3 residues: CASSTSPTGTYEQYF. CDR3 bases: TGTGCCAGCAGCACCTCCCCAACAGGGACCTACGAGCAGTACTTC.